One and the same sample provided the 31 T cell receptor beta chains below, sequenced in a study of T cell responses to AZD1222 COVID-19 vaccine. Sequencing used immunoSEQ multiplex PCR; TCRdb keeps in-frame clones, though not all of them. Found here are around 180,000 clones, 85% to 95% of them singletons; the top ten hold 7.5% to 9.5%. Specimen: peripheral blood, collected on day 0 of AZD1222 vaccination. These receptor sequences come from an adult in good health.

The chain has TRBV28 and TRBJ1-4; TRBD1 matches 7 bases. J was trimmed by 8 bases and V by 5 bases; bases with no gene match: 8. This CDR3 is 14 amino acids long. In germline, CDR1 is MDHEN, CDR2 SYDVKM. CDR3 DNA: TGTGCCAGCAGTCCGACAGGGATGAAGGAAAAACTGTTTTTT. Its protein is CASSPTGMKEKLFF.

The V and J genes are TRBV19 and TRBJ2-1; no clear D. The V end lost 8 bases, the J end lost 6 bases, and 8 bases lay between the germline ends. The V gene's germline CDR1 is LNHDA and CDR2 SQIVND (reference sequence). CDR3 length: 11 residues. The CDR3 coding sequence is TGTGCCAGTGGACCCGGCAATGAGCAGTTCTTC. It yields the protein CASGPGNEQFF.

The chain couples TRBV5-1 to TRBJ1-1; 12 nucleotides align to TRBD1. The junction had 5 bases not matched to a gene; V was cut back by 0 bases and J by 5 bases. This CDR3 spans 16 amino acids. The V gene's germline CDR1 is SGHRS and CDR2 YFSETQ. In DNA, the CDR3 is TGCGCCAGCAGCTTGGGGGGACAGGGGGCTTGGACTGAAGCTTTCTTT. This sequence encodes CASSLGGQGAWTEAFF.

The V call is TRBV24-1, the J call TRBJ2-7; 8 bases are a match to TRBD2. Looked up from germline, CDR1 is KGHDR and CDR2 is SFDVKD. The junction had 3 bases not matched to a gene; V was cut back by 3 bases and J by 3 bases. This CDR3 contains 14 residues. CDR3 sequence reads: CATSDSGSNYEQYF. CDR3 bases: TGTGCCACCAGTGATAGCGGGAGTAACTACGAGCAGTACTTC.

A single count supports this clone. The rearrangement joins TRBV28 to TRBJ2-7; D could derive from TRBD1 or TRBD2 (5 bases each). This CDR3 has 15 residues. Germline lookup yields CDR1 MDHEN and CDR2 SYDVKM. V lost 5 bases and J lost 3, with 17 bases in between. The CDR3 protein is CASSRPRGSFYEQYF. CDR3 in DNA: TGTGCCAGCAGTCGGCCGAGGGGCTCTTTCTACGAGCAGTACTTC.

CDR3 loop: CATSDRSGRTYNEQFF. The DNA for the CDR3 is TGTGCCACCAGTGACCGGAGCGGGAGGACCTACAATGAGCAGTTCTTC. The rearrangement joins TRBV24-1 to TRBJ2-1; 9 positions match TRBD2. Trimming cost V 4 bases and J 2 bases; bases outside gene matches: 5. In germline, CDR1 is KGHDR, CDR2 SFDVKD. The CDR3 loop spans 16 amino acids.

The gene calls are TRBV2 and TRBJ2-1, with 8 bases identical to TRBD1. Germline-derived CDR1 and CDR2 are SNHLY and FYNNEI. CDR3 length equals 16 residues. J was trimmed by 7 bases and V by 6 bases; bases with no gene match: 14. The CDR3 is CASRARGQGARNEQFF. The CDR3 DNA sequence: TGTGCCAGCAGGGCCCGCGGGCAGGGGGCGCGAAATGAGCAGTTCTTC.

The chain has TRBV28 and TRBJ1-5, with 8 bases fitting TRBD1. The ends lost 5 bases at V and 7 bases at J; junction bases unmatched: 10. Germline V gene sequence: CDR1 MDHEN, CDR2 SYDVKM. The CDR3 extends over 15 amino acids. The CDR3 loop is CASSLGQVFGQPQHF. In nucleotides, the CDR3 is TGTGCCAGCAGTCTGGGACAGGTTTTCGGACAGCCCCAGCATTTT.

J is TRBJ2-7 and V is TRBV10-2; D is perhaps TRBD2 (5 bases). CDR1 and CDR2 (germline): WSHSY, SAAADI. The V end was cut by 7 bases, the J end by 3 bases, with 16 bases between. CDR3 length equals 14 residues. CDR3 region: CASTPSTGLYEQYF. In nucleotides, the CDR3 is TGCGCCAGCACACCCTCGACCGGACTCTACGAGCAGTACTTC.

This clone was recorded once. V usage is TRBV4-1 and J usage is TRBJ2-7; D remains unclear. Per germline, CDR1 MGHRA and CDR2 YSYEKL. V lost 0 bases to trimming and J lost 5 bases, with 8 bases between them. CDR3 size: 13 residues. The CDR3 DNA follows: TGCGCCAGCAGCCAAGATCTTTCCGACGAGCAGTACTTC. As protein: CASSQDLSDEQYF.

The chain recombines TRBV7-9 with TRBJ2-1; D is uncertain. Germline assignment: CDR1 SEHNR and CDR2 FQNEAQ (reference sequence). The V and J ends lost 3 bases and 1 base respectively, with 7 bases between them. The CDR3 has 14 residues. CDR3 sequence reads: CASSLTLSYNEQFF. The CDR3 DNA reads TGTGCCAGCAGCTTGACCCTTTCCTACAATGAGCAGTTCTTC. Combining the CDR3 with reference TRBV7-9 and TRBJ2-1 gives the whole variable domain DTGVSQNPRHKITKRGQNVTFRCDPISEHNRLYWYRQTLGQGPEFLTYFQNEAQLEKSRLLSDRFSAERPKGSFSTLEIQRTEQGDSAMYLCASSLTLSYNEQFFGPGTRLTVL.

This sequence joins TRBV6-2 or TRBV6-3 and TRBJ1-5; a weak D match, TRBD1 (5 bases). Germline lookup yields CDR1 MNHEY and CDR2 SVGEGT. The CDR3 has 18 residues. Trimming took 0 bases from V and 4 from J, leaving 19 bases between them. Written as DNA, the CDR3 is TGTGCCAGCAGTTACTCCCCCAGGGATGGGGTGGGGAATCAGCCCCAGCATTTT. This encodes CASSYSPRDGVGNQPQHF.

The chain joins TRBV19 to TRBJ1-6, with D possibly being TRBD1 (5 bases). The CDR3 is 14 amino acids. V shed 5 bases and J shed 6 bases, with 11 bases lying between them. Germline loops: CDR1 LNHDA, CDR2 SQIVND (reference sequence). The CDR3, as DNA: TGTGCCAGTAGTCCGGGGACCGTTAATTCACCCCTCCACTTT. Protein: CASSPGTVNSPLHF.

The table lists this clone with a count of one. The chain couples TRBV28 to TRBJ1-5, with 8 bases that match TRBD1. The junction had 7 bases not matched to a gene; V was cut back by 2 bases and J by 4 bases. Germline loops: CDR1 MDHEN, CDR2 SYDVKM. This CDR3 has 16 amino acids. Here the CDR3 reads CASSLGRGLGNQPQHF. The DNA of the CDR3 is TGTGCCAGCAGTTTAGGCAGGGGGCTCGGGAATCAGCCCCAGCATTTT.

The chain recombines TRBV13 with TRBJ2-2, with 12 bases identical to TRBD2. The CDR3 runs 23 residues. Trimming took 2 bases from V and 3 from J; bases not matched to a gene: 22. The germline V gene has CDR1 PRHDT and CDR2 FYEKMQ (reference sequence). Here the CDR3 reads CASSLIHPPLAGGPSVDTGELFF. The CDR3 DNA sequence: TGTGCCAGCAGCTTAATACACCCCCCGCTAGCGGGAGGGCCCTCAGTGGACACCGGGGAGCTGTTTTTT. The full variable domain, its missing parts supplied by reference TRBV13 and TRBJ2-2, is AAGVIQSPRHLIKEKRETATLKCYPIPRHDTVYWYQQGPGQDPQFLISFYEKMQSDKGSIPDRFSAQQFSDYHSELNMSSLELGDSALYFCASSLIHPPLAGGPSVDTGELFFGEGSRLTVL.

V and J are TRBV9 and TRBJ1-1, with D hard to call. Trimming shortened V by 0 bases and J by 1 base, and 10 bases separated the two germline ends. This CDR3 contains 15 residues. The V gene's germline CDR1 is SGDLS and CDR2 YYNGEE. The CDR3 DNA follows: TGTGCCAGCAGCGTAGACCCCAGGCCGAACACTGAAGCTTTCTTT. Its protein product is CASSVDPRPNTEAFF.

The chain links TRBV5-1 to TRBJ1-1; weak D call: TRBD1 (6 bases). Between the trimmed V and J ends, which lost 4 bases and 0 bases, there was a span of 22 bases. CDR3 length: 18 residues. CDR1 is SGHRS, CDR2 YFSETQ, per germline. CDR3 nucleotide sequence: TGCGCCAGCAGCGTGGGACCGGCAGGGGTCCTTGTGAACACTGAAGCTTTCTTT. This translates into CASSVGPAGVLVNTEAFF.

The sample holds one count of this clone. The V and J genes are TRBV5-1 and TRBJ1-2; D uncertain. This CDR3 comprises 12 residues. V was shortened by 6 bases and J by 6 bases, with 12 bases between the two germline ends. Germline lookup yields CDR1 SGHRS and CDR2 YFSETQ. This chain's CDR3 is CASTKYGDGYTF. As DNA, the CDR3 is TGCGCCAGCACAAAGTATGGAGATGGCTACACCTTC.

The gene calls are TRBV15 and TRBJ2-1, with 7 nucleotides matching TRBD2. With 8 bases clipped from V and 0 bases from J, the junction kept 7 bases outside the gene matches. Germline V gene lookup returns CDR1 LNHNV and CDR2 YYDKDF (reference sequence). CDR3 length: 15 residues. The CDR3 protein is CATQKSGVSYNEQFF. The CDR3 DNA reads as TGTGCCACCCAGAAAAGCGGGGTCTCCTACAATGAGCAGTTCTTC.

The chain combines TRBV25-1 with TRBJ2-1, with 8 nucleotides matching TRBD2. The junction had 9 bases not matched to a gene; V was cut back by 5 bases and J by 6 bases. CDR1 and CDR2 (germline): MGHDK, SYGVNS. This CDR3 spans 15 amino acids. Written as DNA, the CDR3 is TGTGCCAGCAGTCCCCCGGGAGGGCCGCGCAATGAGCAGTTCTTC. Translated: CASSPPGGPRNEQFF.

The gene calls are TRBV7-8 and TRBJ2-1; D is ambiguous. Germline V lookup: CDR1 SGHVS, CDR2 FQNEAQ. The CDR3 covers 12 residues. The V end was cut by 1 base, the J end by 11 bases, with 9 bases between. The CDR3 loop reads CASSLVKGQQFF. The CDR3 coding sequence is TGTGCCAGCAGCTTAGTCAAGGGTCAGCAGTTCTTC.

This sequence joins TRBV27 and TRBJ1-5; D call uncertain. Germline V gives CDR1 MNHEY, CDR2 SMNVEV (reference sequence). V lost 2 bases and J lost 2, with 10 bases in between. This CDR3 region has 15 residues. The CDR3 region is CASSLVPPGNQPQHF. The CDR3 DNA sequence: TGTGCCAGCAGTTTAGTTCCACCTGGCAATCAGCCCCAGCATTTT.

CDR3 protein: CASSKASRGDYSNQPQHF. The CDR3 region has the DNA TGTGCCAGCAGCAAAGCTTCCAGGGGGGACTATAGCAATCAGCCCCAGCATTTT. The genes are TRBV21-1 and TRBJ1-5. TRBV21-1 represents a pseudogene. This CDR3 has 18 amino acids.

The chain links TRBV10-3 to TRBJ2-1, with D tentatively TRBD1 or TRBD2 (5 bases each). The CDR3 spans 14 residues. Germline V gene data show CDR1 as ENHRY and CDR2 as SYGVKD. Trimming shortened V by 6 bases and J by 8 bases, and 17 bases separated the two germline ends. CDR3 loop: CAISPGPGVDEQFF. The CDR3 nucleotides read TGTGCCATCAGCCCGGGACCCGGGGTGGATGAGCAGTTCTTC.

The gene calls are TRBV29-1 and TRBJ1-2; D ambiguous. Germline V lookup: CDR1 SQVTM, CDR2 ANQGSEA. The CDR3 consists of 12 residues. V lost 6 bases and J lost 4, with 12 bases in between. CDR3 in amino acids: CSVSYRTYGYTF. The CDR3 DNA reads TGCAGCGTGAGCTATAGGACCTATGGCTACACCTTC.

V is TRBV7-3 and J is TRBJ1-1, with 11 bases aligning to TRBD1. The germline gives CDR1 SGHTA, CDR2 FQGTGA. The CDR3 has 15 amino acids. J was trimmed by 5 bases and V by 5 bases; bases with no gene match: 7. As DNA, the CDR3 is TGTGCCAGCAGCCCTGGGACAGGGGGGGTGACTGAAGCTTTCTTT. It translates to CASSPGTGGVTEAFF.

V is TRBV19 and J is TRBJ1-2; TRBD1 is a possible D gene (5 bases). V was cut by 2 bases and J by 2 bases, with 12 bases left in between. The CDR3 is 15 residues long. Germline V gives CDR1 LNHDA, CDR2 SQIVND (reference sequence). The CDR3 sequence is CASSIPGRSNYGYTF. For the CDR3, the DNA is TGTGCCAGTAGTATACCGGGACGATCGAACTATGGCTACACCTTC.

The V and J genes are TRBV6-1 and TRBJ1-4; 9 positions agree with TRBD1. The CDR3 covers 17 residues. Germline values: CDR1 MNHNS, CDR2 SASEGT. After removal of 0 bases from V and 5 bases from J, the junction contained 7 bases not matched to a gene. The CDR3 loop is CASSEAVSGTGNEKLFF. The CDR3 coding sequence is TGTGCCAGCAGTGAAGCCGTATCCGGGACAGGGAATGAAAAACTGTTTTTT.

V and J are TRBV15 and TRBJ1-5; the D is unclear. Germline V gene data show CDR1 as LNHNV and CDR2 as YYDKDF (reference sequence). The V end was cut by 1 base, the J end by 12 bases, with 13 bases between. The CDR3 consists of 13 residues. The CDR3 DNA follows: TGTGCCACCAGCAGAGGGGCCGACGACGGCCAGCATTTT. Translating gives CATSRGADDGQHF.

Worth noting for this clone: Other DNA sequences in the sample encode the same CDR3. The V gene is TRBV28, the J gene TRBJ1-5; D ambiguous. CDR1 and CDR2 (germline): MDHEN, SYDVKM. The CDR3 runs to 13 residues. V was cut by 2 bases and J by 0 bases, with 2 bases left in between. For the CDR3, the DNA is TGTGCCAGCAGTTTACCTAGCAATCAGCCCCAGCATTTT. Encoded protein: CASSLPSNQPQHF.

The genes are TRBV19 and TRBJ1-1; 9 positions match TRBD1. The CDR3 is 17 residues long. The V and J ends lost 3 bases and 2 bases, in that order; junction bases with no gene match: 10. Germline loops: CDR1 LNHDA, CDR2 SQIVND (reference sequence). In DNA, the CDR3 is TGTGCCAGTAGTATGACCTGGGACAGGGCGGGTAACACTGAAGCTTTCTTT. Translation gives CASSMTWDRAGNTEAFF.